What follows is one T cell receptor beta chain and its context. Its antigen is currently unknown. PCR used 60 Vbeta primers and 13 Jbeta primers. Sequencing was performed with immunoSEQ multiplex PCR; in TCRdb, only in-frame clones are kept and a portion is missing. In the table there are under 250,000 clones, around 81% of which are singletons. This specimen comes from a study of cytomegalovirus exposure and HLA in healthy donors. While unrecorded immune exposures were likely, the donors were nominally healthy when sampled. Points from the study as a whole: Sequencing probably produced one cluster of sequence variants that were highly shared.

Trimming cost V 2 bases and J 6 bases; bases outside gene matches: 15. CDR3 size: 16 residues. Germline V lookup: CDR1 SQVTM, CDR2 ANQGSEA. The TCR sequence derives from a woman in her fifties or sixties in good health and CMV-seropositive. This rearrangement joins TRBV29-1 to TRBJ1-2; 7 bases fit TRBD1. The sample taken for sequencing was PBMCs. This chain's CDR3 is CSVEIGQDRRTHGYTF. Written as DNA, the CDR3 is TGCAGCGTTGAAATTGGACAGGACAGAAGGACTCATGGCTACACCTTC.